The 23 T cell receptor beta chains reported below all come from one sample, sequenced in a study of shared clonotypes between healthy human individuals (dated by TCRdb to between 2020 and 2021). Preparation of the library involved the immunoSEQ multiplex PCR assay. TCRdb mirrors the immuneACCESS table, restricted to in-frame sequences. Some clones are absent from its copies; in checked studies, under half trace to an unresolved V gene, and the reason for the others is unknown. The sample table contains hundreds of thousands of clones; only one count was recorded for 90% to 97% of them. The top ten constitute 0.06% of the sample. The sample consisted of naive CD4+ T cells sorted from blood. What the cell subset or site label conveys for this sample: CD45RA+ positively selected. The receptors here all came from a woman between 25 and 40 years old in good health.

The chain joins TRBV28 to TRBJ1-1; 7 bases are shared with TRBD1. This CDR3 spans 12 amino acids. Germline V gives CDR1 MDHEN, CDR2 SYDVKM. The V gene end was trimmed by 6 bases and the J gene end by 9 bases; junction bases not matched to a gene: 7. CDR3 coding DNA: TGTGCCAGCAGCATCGGGACAGAGAAAGCTTTCTTT. It codes for CASSIGTEKAFF. Complete variable domain (other parts from reference TRBV28 and TRBJ1-1): DVKVTQSSRYLVKRTGEKVFLECVQDMDHENMFWYRQDPGLGLRLIYFSYDVKMKEKGDIPEGYSVSREKKERFSLILESASTNQTSMYLCASSIGTEKAFFGQGTRLTVV.

The J gene is TRBJ2-7, the V gene TRBV10-3; D uncertain. The CDR3 is 16 amino acids. Germline CDR1 ENHRY, CDR2 SYGVKD. V was trimmed by 0 bases and J by 6 bases, leaving 18 bases between them. The DNA for the CDR3 is TGTGCCATCAGTGAGTCTGGACCTACCCCGGTAGGCGAGCAGTACTTC. Its protein is CAISESGPTPVGEQYF.

In its sample, this clone was seen once. This chain joins TRBV6-6 and TRBJ1-4; no clear D. V was cut by 0 bases and J by 4 bases, with 9 bases left in between. The CDR3 runs to 15 residues. Looked up from germline, CDR1 is MNHNY and CDR2 is SVGAGI (reference sequence). Here the CDR3 DNA reads TGTGCCAGCAGTTACTCGAGCAAGGTTAATGAAAAACTGTTTTTT. Its translation: CASSYSSKVNEKLFF.

This sequence joins TRBV5-1 and TRBJ2-5; no reliable D call. V lost 5 bases to trimming and J lost 11 bases, with 16 bases between them. There are 12 residues in the CDR3. In germline, CDR1 is SGHRS, CDR2 YFSETQ. The CDR3 sequence is CASSYSGLEQYF. The DNA for the CDR3 is TGCGCCAGCAGTTACAGTGGGTTGGAGCAGTACTTC.

The chain employs TRBV10-3 and TRBJ2-7; TRBD1 agrees at 9 bases. This CDR3 spans 12 amino acids. Losses at the gene ends were 8 bases for V and 2 bases for J; bases not matched to a gene: 1. Germline-derived CDR1 and CDR2 are ENHRY and SYGVKD. In DNA, the CDR3 is TGTGCCATCGGGACAGGGCCCTACGAGCAGTACTTC. Translation gives CAIGTGPYEQYF.

V is TRBV7-9 and J is TRBJ2-3, with 7 bases fitting TRBD1. Trimming at V came to 4 bases and at J to 8 bases, leaving 0 bases not matched to a gene. This CDR3 region has 11 residues. Germline V gene data show CDR1 as SEHNR and CDR2 as FQNEAQ (reference sequence). In DNA form, the CDR3 reads TGTGCCAGCAGCTACAGGGGTACGCAGTATTTT. Translated, it gives CASSYRGTQYF.

The rearrangement joins TRBV7-9 to TRBJ2-7, with 12 nucleotides matching TRBD2. J lost 5 bases, V lost 5 bases, and 10 bases had no gene match. The CDR3 consists of 16 residues. Germline V lookup: CDR1 SEHNR, CDR2 FQNEAQ (reference sequence). CDR3: CASSPRLTSGRHEQYF. Written as DNA, the CDR3 is TGTGCCAGCAGCCCCCGTCTGACTAGCGGGAGACACGAGCAGTACTTC.

This chain uses TRBV2 with TRBJ2-1, with a tentative D call TRBD1 (6 bases). Per germline, CDR1 SNHLY and CDR2 FYNNEI. With 7 bases removed from V and 7 bases from J, the gap between germline ends came to 14 bases. This CDR3 contains 13 residues. This CDR3 is CASTLTGLNEQFF. CDR3 nucleotides: TGTGCCAGCACGCTTACAGGGTTAAATGAGCAGTTCTTC.

The chain recombines TRBV10-3 with TRBJ2-5, with a tentative D call TRBD1 (5 bases). Germline CDR1 reads ENHRY; CDR2 reads SYGVKD. The V and J ends lost 11 bases and 2 bases respectively, with 15 bases between them. The CDR3 runs to 13 residues. CDR3 nucleotides: TGTGCCGCAGGCCAGGGTGAGCAAGAGACCCAGTACTTC. Protein sequence: CAAGQGEQETQYF.

V is TRBV5-4 and J is TRBJ2-7; a weak D match, TRBD1 (5 bases). This CDR3 has 14 residues. Deletions cut 0 bases from V and 6 bases from J, with 13 bases between. CDR1 and CDR2 from the germline V gene are SGHNT and YYREEE (reference sequence). The CDR3 region is CASSLAGFGAEQYF. The CDR3 nucleotides read TGTGCCAGCAGCTTGGCAGGGTTCGGCGCCGAGCAGTACTTC.

This chain connects TRBV2 to TRBJ1-5, with 7 bases lining up with TRBD1. CDR3 length equals 15 residues. Germline CDR1 reads SNHLY; CDR2 reads FYNNEI. Unmatched junction bases numbered 6, after V lost 6 bases and J lost 1 base. In DNA, the CDR3 is TGTGCCAGCAGGAACAGGGGTTCGAGCAATCAGCCCCAGCATTTT. Its protein product is CASRNRGSSNQPQHF.

The chain has TRBV28 and TRBJ2-7; the D gene is possibly TRBD2 (6 bases). V shed 4 bases and J shed 4 bases, with 14 bases lying between them. The CDR3 consists of 14 residues. Germline CDR1 reads MDHEN; CDR2 reads SYDVKM. The CDR3 loop reads CASSSGGALYEQYF. DNA for the CDR3: TGTGCCAGCAGTTCAGGAGGGGCTCTGTACGAGCAGTACTTC.

The chain recombines TRBV7-5 with TRBJ2-7; the table names TRBD2, a call not compared with the DNA. TRBV7-5 is designated a pseudogene. The CDR3 consists of 14 residues. This CDR3 reads CVRSPSDFWNEQYF. The CDR3 DNA sequence: TGTGTCAGAAGCCCCTCGGACTTTTGGAACGAGCAGTACTTC.

This clone was seen only once. This sequence joins TRBV6-6 and TRBJ1-5; 7 bases agree with TRBD1. The length of the CDR3 is 13 residues. J lost 2 bases, V lost 6 bases, and 1 base had no gene match. The germline V gene encodes CDR1 MNHNY and CDR2 SVGAGI (reference sequence). The DNA for the CDR3 is TGTGCCAGCAGAGACAGGGGCAATCAGCCCCAGCATTTT. This sequence encodes CASRDRGNQPQHF.

The chain links TRBV30 to TRBJ2-5, with 11 bases that match TRBD1. The CDR3 extends over 14 amino acids. The J segment lost 3 bases and the V segment lost 5 bases, leaving 5 bases of the junction unmatched. Germline CDR1 and CDR2: GTSNPN and SVGIG (reference sequence). The DNA for the CDR3 is TGTGCCTGGGGCCGGGGACAGGGGGAAGAGACCCAGTACTTC. Protein sequence: CAWGRGQGEETQYF.

The J gene is TRBJ1-5, the V gene TRBV7-2; 10 bases are shared with TRBD1. The CDR3 totals 18 residues. Germline V CDR1 and CDR2: SGHTA, FQGNSA. Unmatched junction bases numbered 10, after V lost 3 bases and J lost 2 bases. The CDR3 protein is CASSFMTGGGHRNQPQHF. The CDR3 DNA follows: TGTGCCAGCAGCTTTATGACAGGGGGCGGTCATCGCAATCAGCCCCAGCATTTT.

The V gene is TRBV18, the J gene TRBJ1-2; D unresolved. The CDR3 covers 14 residues. CDR1 KGHSH and CDR2 LQKENI come from the germline V gene. The V gene lost 2 bases and the J gene lost 12 bases, with 19 bases spanning the gap. CDR3 DNA: TGTGCCAGCTCACCATTTCGGACCGAACTTCGGGACACCTTC. This sequence encodes CASSPFRTELRDTF.

V gene TRBV14 combines with J gene TRBJ2-5, with D hard to call. The CDR3 spans 17 residues. The V and J ends lost 1 base and 2 bases respectively, with 17 bases between them. The V gene's germline CDR1 is SGHDN and CDR2 FVKESK. This CDR3 reads CASSQAPEGGPQETQYF. CDR3 DNA sequence: TGTGCCAGCAGCCAAGCTCCTGAAGGCGGACCTCAAGAGACCCAGTACTTC.

The CDR3 is CASGLVHSKNSNQPQHF. The CDR3 region has the DNA TGTGCTAGTGGTTTGGTACACAGTAAAAATAGCAATCAGCCCCAGCATTTT. V is TRBV12-5 and J is TRBJ1-5; D unresolved. Deletions cut 0 bases from V and 0 bases from J, with 12 bases between. CDR1 and CDR2 (germline): LGHNT, FRNRAP. The CDR3 runs to 17 residues.

The chain links TRBV7-8 to TRBJ2-6; D is ambiguous. With 4 bases removed from V and 4 bases from J, the gap between germline ends came to 5 bases. The germline gives CDR1 SGHVS, CDR2 FQNEAQ. The length of the CDR3 is 13 residues. The CDR3: CASSSRGANVLTF. CDR3 coding DNA: TGTGCCAGCAGCTCGCGGGGGGCCAACGTCCTGACTTTC.

V gene TRBV5-1 combines with J gene TRBJ2-2; 9 bases align to TRBD1. Germline-derived CDR1 and CDR2 are SGHRS and YFSETQ. This CDR3 comprises 15 residues. The ends lost 2 bases at V and 5 bases at J; junction bases unmatched: 4. CDR3 amino acids: CASSLPTGGTGELFF. The CDR3 nucleotides are TGCGCCAGCAGCTTACCGACAGGGGGGACCGGGGAGCTGTTTTTT.

The genes are TRBV4-2 and TRBJ1-5, with TRBD1 as a possible D gene (5 bases). Trimming stripped 0 bases from V and 5 bases from J, with 17 bases between. This CDR3 is built from 17 residues. Germline V gene lookup returns CDR1 LGHNA and CDR2 YNFKEQ. The CDR3 loop reads CASSQDQFWGGDQPQHF. CDR3 in DNA: TGTGCCAGCAGCCAAGATCAGTTTTGGGGGGGGGATCAGCCCCAGCATTTT.

The chain combines TRBV27 with TRBJ2-2; 7 bases align to TRBD1. V lost 5 bases to trimming and J lost 1 base; unmatched junction nucleotides: 13. The CDR3 extends over 18 amino acids. Germline lookup yields CDR1 MNHEY and CDR2 SMNVEV (reference sequence). The CDR3: CASSTLRRGQQNTGELFF. The CDR3 DNA sequence: TGTGCCAGCAGTACCCTTCGCCGGGGACAGCAGAACACCGGGGAGCTGTTTTTT.